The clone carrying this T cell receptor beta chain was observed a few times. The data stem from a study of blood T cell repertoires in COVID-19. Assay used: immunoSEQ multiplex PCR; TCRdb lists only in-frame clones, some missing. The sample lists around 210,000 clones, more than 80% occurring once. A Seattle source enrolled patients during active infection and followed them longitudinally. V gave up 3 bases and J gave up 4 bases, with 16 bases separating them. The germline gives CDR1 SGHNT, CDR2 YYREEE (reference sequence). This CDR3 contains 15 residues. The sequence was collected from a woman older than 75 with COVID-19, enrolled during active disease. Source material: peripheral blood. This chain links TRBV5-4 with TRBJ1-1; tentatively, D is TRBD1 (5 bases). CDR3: CASSSDISRGTEAFF. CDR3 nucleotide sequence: TGTGCCAGCAGCTCGGACATCTCAAGAGGCACTGAAGCTTTCTTT.